The source of this T cell receptor (beta chain) is a study of CD8+ T cells in alopecia areata. Overall study context: Twice a day, 5 to 10 mg of oral tofacitinib was administered to treated patients.

Lesional scalp tissue (obtained by punch biopsy) and peripheral blood were collected from alopecia areata patients. Study results and caveats: Clonality exceeded that of normal scalp in lesional scalp, most notably in alopecia totalis/universalis. Among the cells sequenced in scalp samples are also the resident alphabeta T cells of normal skin.

cDNA prepared by RNA extraction and subsequent reverse transcription served as the template for sequencing. Generated by immunoSEQ multiplex PCR, the TCRdb table keeps only in-frame clones and is missing some. The table lists 130,000 to 150,000 clones, approximately 49% of them singletons. Remarks on this clone: Its target is not known.

The CDR3 sequence is 19 residues long. The V segment lost 4 bases and the J segment 4 bases; nucleotides outside the gene matches: 14. CDR1 is MDHEN, CDR2 SYDVKM, per germline. The TCR comes from a human donor with alopecia areata. V and J are TRBV28 and TRBJ2-3; 13 nucleotides line up with TRBD2. Material: CD4+ T cells sorted from blood, obtained at week 0. CDR3 DNA: TGTGCCAGCAGTTCCCCCCGCTCCTGGACTAGCGGGAGTGCAGATACGCAGTATTTT. Protein product: CASSSPRSWTSGSADTQYF. The variable domain in full, with the rest retrieved from reference TRBV28 and TRBJ2-3, is DVKVTQSSRYLVKRTGEKVFLECVQDMDHENMFWYRQDPGLGLRLIYFSYDVKMKEKGDIPEGYSVSREKKERFSLILESASTNQTSMYLCASSSPRSWTSGSADTQYFGPGTRLTVL.